The 11 T cell receptor beta chains in this list originate from one sample, sequenced in a study of blood T cell repertoires in COVID-19. Assay used: immunoSEQ multiplex PCR; TCRdb lists only in-frame clones, some missing. The sample lists a few hundred thousand clones, roughly 89% occurring once. What was sequenced was PBMCs or T cells enriched from blood (not recorded which). Every receptor here comes from a man between 25 and 39 years old who had been exposed to COVID-19.

This clone was recorded only once. The V and J genes are TRBV4-2 and TRBJ1-3, with no clear D. The CDR3 length is 15 residues. Germline V gives CDR1 LGHNA, CDR2 YNFKEQ. The V end lost 0 bases, the J end lost 1 base, and 7 bases lay between the germline ends. The CDR3 spells CASSQDGGSGNTIYF. Here the CDR3 DNA reads TGTGCCAGCAGCCAAGATGGAGGGTCTGGAAACACCATATATTTT.

The V call is TRBV1, the J call TRBJ1-5; TRBD1, the table's D call, was not compared with the DNA. TRBV1 is noted as a pseudogene. This CDR3 comprises 20 residues. The chain's CDR3 is CTPPRFVEQGQTYSNQPQHF. DNA of the CDR3: TGCACCCCCCCCCGGTTTGTAGAACAGGGACAGACTTATAGCAATCAGCCCCAGCATTTT.

V is TRBV2 and J is TRBJ2-3; D possibly corresponds to TRBD1 (6 bases). V lost 2 bases and J lost 7, with 16 bases in between. The CDR3 is 15 amino acids. The germline V gene encodes CDR1 SNHLY and CDR2 FYNNEI. CDR3: CASSEWDKEGYTQYF. CDR3 nucleotide sequence: TGTGCCAGCAGTGAATGGGACAAGGAAGGGTATACGCAGTATTTT. The entire variable domain, with the rest obtained from reference TRBV2 and TRBJ2-3, is as follows: EPEVTQTPSHQVTQMGQEVILRCVPISNHLYFYWYRQILGQKVEFLVSFYNNEISEKSEIFDDQFSVERPDGSNFTLKIRSTKLEDSAMYFCASSEWDKEGYTQYFGPGTRLTVL.

This chain joins TRBV2 and TRBJ2-2; 13 bases agree with TRBD2. Germline lookup yields CDR1 SNHLY and CDR2 FYNNEI. Trimming removed 6 bases from V and 7 bases from J; junction bases left unmatched: 2. This CDR3 region has 14 residues. CDR3 nucleotides: TGTGCCAGCAGGGGGACTAGCGGGGTCGGGGAGCTGTTTTTT. As protein: CASRGTSGVGELFF.

V and J are TRBV7-2 and TRBJ1-6, with D hard to call. The CDR3 length is 15 residues. Germline V gene sequence: CDR1 SGHTA, CDR2 FQGNSA. V was trimmed by 5 bases and J by 7 bases, leaving 15 bases between them. The CDR3 sequence: CASSSRIFENSPLHF. CDR3 sequence (DNA): TGTGCCAGCAGCAGCAGGATATTTGAGAATTCACCCCTCCACTTT.

V is TRBV6-5 and J is TRBJ2-1; 9 positions match TRBD2. CDR3 length: 14 amino acids. Losses at the gene ends were 6 bases for V and 7 bases for J; bases not matched to a gene: 7. CDR1 and CDR2 from the germline V gene are MNHEY and SVGAGI. CDR3 in amino acids: CASSLAGGLNEQFF. The CDR3 coding sequence is TGTGCCAGCAGCTTGGCGGGGGGGCTGAATGAGCAGTTCTTC.

Here the CDR3 DNA reads TGTGCCATCAGTGAGTCCGGGACAGGGTTTTATGGCTACACCTTC. It codes for CAISESGTGFYGYTF. The rearrangement links TRBV10-3 to TRBJ1-2, with 9 nucleotides matching TRBD1. The germline CDR1 and CDR2 sequences are ENHRY and SYGVKD. J was trimmed by 5 bases and V by 0 bases; bases with no gene match: 4. The CDR3 length is 15 residues.

Note on this clone: Relative to the germline gene, one junction end is altered; a read error may explain this. The chain links TRBV9 to TRBJ2-3; D might be TRBD2 (6 bases). This CDR3 has 16 residues. The V gene's germline CDR1 is SGDLS and CDR2 YYNGEE. CDR3 bases: TGTGTCAGCAGCCCCCGGGACTTCCCTAGCACAGATACGCAGTATTTT. Translation gives CVSSPRDFPSTDTQYF. Supplemented by reference TRBV9 and TRBJ2-3, the full variable domain reads DSGVTQTPKHLITATGQRVTLRCSPRSGDLSVYWYQQSLDQGLQFLIQYYNGEERAKGNILERFSAQQFPDLHSELNLSSLELGDSALYFCVSSPRDFPSTDTQYFGPGTRLTVL.

The chain is built from TRBV6-6 and TRBJ2-7, with TRBD2 matching 7 bases. This CDR3 has 17 residues. Trimming cost V 5 bases and J 2 bases; bases outside gene matches: 15. Germline CDR1 MNHNY, CDR2 SVGAGI (reference sequence). For the CDR3, the DNA is TGTGCCAGCAGTCCCCTTGGGAGGGGCCAAAAGGCCTACGAGCAGTACTTC. The encoded protein is CASSPLGRGQKAYEQYF.

This chain uses TRBV11-3 with TRBJ2-2, with a possible D match to TRBD1 (5 bases). The CDR3 is 15 amino acids. Germline V lookup: CDR1 SGHNT, CDR2 YENEEA. V lost 5 bases to trimming and J lost 7 bases, with 17 bases between them. The CDR3, as DNA: TGTGCCAGCAGCCCGAGCAGGGCCAGAGGCGGGGAGCTGTTTTTT. Translating it yields CASSPSRARGGELFF.

The genes are TRBV4-1 and TRBJ2-2, with 9 bases fitting TRBD1. The CDR3 loop spans 16 amino acids. Trimming at V came to 0 bases and at J to 6 bases, leaving 5 bases not matched to a gene. The germline CDR1 and CDR2 sequences are MGHRA and YSYEKL. The CDR3 nucleotides read TGCGCCAGCAGCCAAGAACCGGGACAGGGATCCGGGGAGCTGTTTTTT. It translates to CASSQEPGQGSGELFF.